This T cell receptor beta chain originates from a study of CD8+CD57+ T cells in acquired aplastic anemia. The overall study: About 3 ug was the average amount of DNA from sorted CD4+ and CD8+ cells. Healthy donors had, on average, about 9.9 million reads for their CD4+ cells. Whole-study results and caveats: Almost 30 CD8+ CDR3 sequences occurred in both the patients and the controls. Patient and control CD8+ Simpson's diversity was not significantly different.

This clonotype was seen more than once but under ten times. The antigen remains unidentified. This CDR3 has 14 amino acids. Germline CDR1 reads MNHNS; CDR2 reads SASEGT. The V end lost 8 bases, the J end lost 7 bases, and 17 bases lay between the germline ends. Both TCR beta VDJ combination and CDR3 sequence profiling were carried out. Genomic DNA was the template for this profiling. TCRdb fed the reads into MiXCR, producing one record per CDR3 protein. The sample lists 200,000 to 250,000 distinct CDR3 sequences, almost 35% occurring once. The receptor was derived from a human donor in good health, serving as a control. The chain recombines TRBV6-1 with TRBJ1-4; no reliable D call. The sequencing sample was made of sorted CD4+, CD8+, or CD8+CD57+ T cells (not recorded which) from PBMCs. The CDR3: CASGRGDTSEKLFF. The DNA of the CDR3 is TGTGCCAGCGGGAGAGGTGATACGAGTGAAAAACTGTTTTTT.